This is a list of T cell receptor beta chains from one sample in a study of beta chain features in type 1 diabetes. Sequencing used immunoSEQ multiplex PCR; TCRdb keeps in-frame clones, though not all of them. The sample lists a few hundred thousand clones, approximately 13% occurring once. Sequences were obtained from naive CD4+ T cells from blood. These receptors originate from a young man in good health. Each CDR3 is given with its conserved first and last residue. A D gene is named only where the DNA matches it firmly. Not all rows give a size; the values are once, few, many and, for expanded clones, a class.

v_gene: TRBV6-6; abundance: few; d_gene: NA; j_gene: TRBJ2-3; CDR3nt: TGTGCCAGCAGTTACTCCTTCTGGAGCGGGTCGCAGTATTTT; CDR3aa: CASSYSFWSGSQYF
v_gene: TRBV6-6; abundance: NA; d_gene: TRBD1; j_gene: TRBJ1-1; CDR3nt: TGTGCCAGCAGATCGGGACAGACGAACACTGAAGCTTTCTTT; CDR3aa: CASRSGQTNTEAFF
v_gene: TRBV10-3; abundance: few; d_gene: TRBD1; j_gene: TRBJ2-1; CDR3nt: TGTGCCATCAGGGGGACAGGGGATGGCCCCTACAATGAGCAGTTCTTC; CDR3aa: CAIRGTGDGPYNEQFF
v_gene: TRBV4-3; abundance: NA; d_gene: NA; j_gene: TRBJ2-7; CDR3nt: TGCGCCAGCAGCCAAGTACCTGGCGAGCAGTACTTC; CDR3aa: CASSQVPGEQYF
v_gene: TRBV14; abundance: NA; d_gene: NA; j_gene: TRBJ1-1; CDR3nt: TGTGCCAGCAGTAACCGGGGCCAGAACACTGAAGCTTTCTTT; CDR3aa: CASSNRGQNTEAFF
v_gene: TRBV7-8; abundance: NA; d_gene: NA; j_gene: TRBJ1-6; CDR3nt: TGTGCCAGCAGCTTACTCAAGGTCTCACCCCTCCACTTT; CDR3aa: CASSLLKVSPLHF
v_gene: TRBV7-7; abundance: NA; d_gene: TRBD1; j_gene: TRBJ2-5; CDR3nt: TGTGCCAGCAGCCCCCGGGACAGGGAAAATAAACAAGAGACCCAGTACTTC; CDR3aa: CASSPRDRENKQETQYF
v_gene: TRBV20-1; abundance: few; d_gene: TRBD1; j_gene: TRBJ1-1; CDR3nt: TGCAGTGCTTGGACAGGGTATGAAGCTTTCTTT; CDR3aa: CSAWTGYEAFF
v_gene: TRBV11-3; abundance: few; d_gene: TRBD1; j_gene: TRBJ2-1; CDR3nt: TGTGCCAGCAGCCCAGGTCTACAGGGGAATGAGCAGTTCTTC; CDR3aa: CASSPGLQGNEQFF
v_gene: TRBV5-5; abundance: few; d_gene: TRBD2; j_gene: TRBJ2-1; CDR3nt: TGTGCCAGCAGGCCCCCGGGACTAGGGTACAGTGAGCAGTTCTTC; CDR3aa: CASRPPGLGYSEQFF
v_gene: TRBV4-1; abundance: NA; d_gene: NA; j_gene: TRBJ2-1; CDR3nt: TGTGCCAGCAGGGGCACGCACAATGAGCAGTTCTTC; CDR3aa: CASRGTHNEQFF
v_gene: TRBV23-1; abundance: NA; d_gene: NA; j_gene: TRBJ1-6; CDR3nt: TGCGCCAGCAGTCAATCGGTGAGTGGGGGGGGTTCACCCCTCCACTTT; CDR3aa: CASSQSVSGGGSPLHF
v_gene: TRBV15; abundance: NA; d_gene: NA; j_gene: TRBJ1-4; CDR3nt: TGTGCCACCAGCAGAGAAAGGGAAAAACTGTTTTTT; CDR3aa: CATSREREKLFF
v_gene: TRBV2; abundance: few; d_gene: TRBD2; j_gene: TRBJ2-3; CDR3nt: TGTGCCAGCAGTGCACTAGCGGGCGTCACAGATACGCAGTATTTT; CDR3aa: CASSALAGVTDTQYF
v_gene: TRBV25-1; abundance: few; d_gene: TRBD1; j_gene: TRBJ1-2; CDR3nt: TGTGCCAGCAGTGATGCTACAGGGGCTAACTATGGCTACACCTTC; CDR3aa: CASSDATGANYGYTF
v_gene: TRBV30; abundance: few; d_gene: NA; j_gene: TRBJ1-2; CDR3nt: TGTGCCTGGAGTGTCCCCCCGGGATTGAACTATGGCTACACCTTC; CDR3aa: CAWSVPPGLNYGYTF
v_gene: TRBV4-1; abundance: NA; d_gene: NA; j_gene: TRBJ1-4; CDR3nt: TGCGCCAGCAGCCTGCGACAGCCATTGTCAACAACTAATGAAAAACTGTTTTTT; CDR3aa: CASSLRQPLSTTNEKLFF
v_gene: TRBV18; abundance: few; d_gene: NA; j_gene: TRBJ2-5; CDR3nt: TGTGCCAGCTCACCTACTCGCCAAGAGACCCAGTACTTC; CDR3aa: CASSPTRQETQYF
v_gene: TRBV19; abundance: NA; d_gene: TRBD2; j_gene: TRBJ2-1; CDR3nt: TGTGCCAGTAGTATCCTAGCGGGAGGGCCGGATGAGCAGTTCTTC; CDR3aa: CASSILAGGPDEQFF
v_gene: TRBV7-3; abundance: NA; d_gene: TRBD2; j_gene: TRBJ2-3; CDR3nt: TGTGCCAGCAGCTCCCGACTAGCGGAAGTAGATACGCAGTATTTT; CDR3aa: CASSSRLAEVDTQYF
v_gene: TRBV30; abundance: many; d_gene: NA; j_gene: TRBJ2-2; CDR3nt: TGTGCCTGGAGTGTCACAGGGTACACCGGGGAGCTGTTTTTT; CDR3aa: CAWSVTGYTGELFF
v_gene: TRBV10-3; abundance: few; d_gene: TRBD2; j_gene: TRBJ2-5; CDR3nt: TGTGCCTCGAGAGACCTAGCGGTCCAAGAGACCCAGTACTTC; CDR3aa: CASRDLAVQETQYF
v_gene: TRBV7-8; abundance: NA; d_gene: NA; j_gene: TRBJ2-3; CDR3nt: TGTGCCAGCAGCTTAGTGGGCGGATCTAGCACAGATACGCAGTATTTT; CDR3aa: CASSLVGGSSTDTQYF
v_gene: TRBV4-1; abundance: NA; d_gene: NA; j_gene: TRBJ1-4; CDR3nt: TGCGCCAGCAGCCAAGTGGTGAAGGAAAAACTGTTTTTT; CDR3aa: CASSQVVKEKLFF
v_gene: TRBV30; abundance: few; d_gene: NA; j_gene: TRBJ1-5; CDR3nt: TGTGCCTGGAGCCGGTCGCGGGCCGACGCGCCCCAGCATTTT; CDR3aa: CAWSRSRADAPQHF
v_gene: TRBV29-1; abundance: NA; d_gene: NA; j_gene: TRBJ2-3; CDR3nt: TGCAGCGGCTCTTCTGGGGGCGGTGCCGCAGATACGCAGTATTTT; CDR3aa: CSGSSGGGAADTQYF
v_gene: TRBV30; abundance: few; d_gene: NA; j_gene: TRBJ2-6; CDR3nt: TGTGCCTGGAGTCACTCTGGGGCCAACGTCCTGACTTTC; CDR3aa: CAWSHSGANVLTF
v_gene: TRBV5-1; abundance: few; d_gene: NA; j_gene: TRBJ2-6; CDR3nt: TGCGCCAGCAGCATTCCCGGTTGGACAGACTCCAATAGGGGCTCTGGGGCCAACGTCCTGACTTTC; CDR3aa: CASSIPGWTDSNRGSGANVLTF
v_gene: TRBV28; abundance: NA; d_gene: TRBD1; j_gene: TRBJ2-2; CDR3nt: TGTGCCAGCAGTTTAAGCCACGGGACAGGGGACACCGGGGAGCTGTTTTTT; CDR3aa: CASSLSHGTGDTGELFF
v_gene: TRBV4-3; abundance: few; d_gene: NA; j_gene: TRBJ2-5; CDR3nt: TGCGCCAGCAGCCAAGCTTCCAGGGGCCAAGAGACCCAGTACTTC; CDR3aa: CASSQASRGQETQYF
v_gene: TRBV5-1; abundance: NA; d_gene: TRBD2; j_gene: TRBJ2-5; CDR3nt: TGCGCCAGCAGCCCCCCACTAGCGGGGGTAGAGACCCAGTACTTC; CDR3aa: CASSPPLAGVETQYF
v_gene: TRBV9; abundance: NA; d_gene: NA; j_gene: TRBJ2-1; CDR3nt: TGTGCCAGCAGCGTAGCAAGCTCCTACAATGAGCAGTTCTTC; CDR3aa: CASSVASSYNEQFF
v_gene: TRBV4-1; abundance: NA; d_gene: TRBD2; j_gene: TRBJ2-7; CDR3nt: TGCGCCAGCAGCCCTGACACTAGCGGGGGGATCTACGAGCAGTACTTC; CDR3aa: CASSPDTSGGIYEQYF
v_gene: TRBV29-1; abundance: NA; d_gene: NA; j_gene: TRBJ2-5; CDR3nt: TGCAGCGTTTCGGCTAGTGGGGAGACCCAGTACTTC; CDR3aa: CSVSASGETQYF
v_gene: TRBV30; abundance: NA; d_gene: NA; j_gene: TRBJ1-1; CDR3nt: TGTGCCTGGAGAGGGGGAGAAGCTTTCTTT; CDR3aa: CAWRGGEAFF
v_gene: TRBV7-9; abundance: NA; d_gene: NA; j_gene: TRBJ1-2; CDR3nt: TGTGCCAGCAGTCCGGGGGCCAACTATGGCTACACCTTC; CDR3aa: CASSPGANYGYTF
v_gene: TRBV5-1; abundance: NA; d_gene: NA; j_gene: TRBJ2-5; CDR3nt: TGCGCCAGCAGCTTTGGGAGACAAGAGACCCAGTACTTC; CDR3aa: CASSFGRQETQYF
v_gene: TRBV4-1; abundance: few; d_gene: NA; j_gene: TRBJ1-1; CDR3nt: TGCGCCAGCAGCCCCTGGCCTCGGAGGCAGTTGCACACTGAAGCTTTCTTT; CDR3aa: CASSPWPRRQLHTEAFF
v_gene: TRBV7-6; abundance: few; d_gene: NA; j_gene: TRBJ2-5; CDR3nt: TGTGCCAGCAGTCCCCAGTACTTC; CDR3aa: CASSPQYF
v_gene: TRBV5-1; abundance: NA; d_gene: TRBD2; j_gene: TRBJ2-7; CDR3nt: TGCGCCAGCAGTATAGCGGGGACAAGCTCCTACGAGCAGTACTTC; CDR3aa: CASSIAGTSSYEQYF
v_gene: TRBV9; abundance: few; d_gene: TRBD2; j_gene: TRBJ2-5; CDR3nt: TGTGCCAGCAGCGTATTAGCGGGAGGGCCCCCGGAGACCCAGTACTTC; CDR3aa: CASSVLAGGPPETQYF
v_gene: TRBV20-1; abundance: NA; d_gene: NA; j_gene: TRBJ2-5; CDR3nt: TGCAGTGCTAGAGGTCGGGCCCAGTACTTC; CDR3aa: CSARGRAQYF
v_gene: TRBV6-6; abundance: few; d_gene: NA; j_gene: TRBJ2-1; CDR3nt: TGTGCCAGCAGTTACCTGGGGGCGGGAGCAGACAATGAGCAGTTCTTC; CDR3aa: CASSYLGAGADNEQFF
v_gene: TRBV29-1; abundance: many; d_gene: NA; j_gene: TRBJ2-3; CDR3nt: TGCAGCGCCGACAGGAAGTCCGCAGATACGCAGTATTTT; CDR3aa: CSADRKSADTQYF
v_gene: TRBV6-5; abundance: few; d_gene: NA; j_gene: TRBJ2-5; CDR3nt: TGTGCCAGCAGTTACCGAGAGACCCAGTACTTC; CDR3aa: CASSYRETQYF
v_gene: TRBV7-9; abundance: few; d_gene: TRBD1; j_gene: TRBJ2-1; CDR3nt: TGTGCCAGCGGCATGGGCCGGGACAGCAATGAGCAGTTCTTC; CDR3aa: CASGMGRDSNEQFF
v_gene: TRBV7-9; abundance: few; d_gene: NA; j_gene: TRBJ1-5; CDR3nt: TGTGCCAGCAGCTCCTGGGGGGCAGCCCTCGGGGATCAGCCCCAGCATTTT; CDR3aa: CASSSWGAALGDQPQHF
v_gene: TRBV15; abundance: NA; d_gene: NA; j_gene: TRBJ2-5; CDR3nt: TGTGCCACCAGACGCGGCGGGCTCCTGAGGGAAGAGACCCAGTACTTC; CDR3aa: CATRRGGLLREETQYF
v_gene: TRBV7-6; abundance: NA; d_gene: NA; j_gene: TRBJ1-1; CDR3nt: TGTGCCAGCAGCTTAGTGGCACAGAAGAACACTGAAGCTTTCTTT; CDR3aa: CASSLVAQKNTEAFF
v_gene: TRBV13; abundance: NA; d_gene: TRBD2; j_gene: TRBJ2-1; CDR3nt: TGTGCCAGCAGCTTAAAGGGACTAGCGGGTGGTAGTGAGCAGTTCTTC; CDR3aa: CASSLKGLAGGSEQFF
v_gene: TRBV7-9; abundance: NA; d_gene: NA; j_gene: TRBJ1-1; CDR3nt: TGTGCCAGCAGCCACCGGGACACTGAAGCTTTCTTT; CDR3aa: CASSHRDTEAFF
v_gene: TRBV5-4; abundance: few; d_gene: NA; j_gene: TRBJ1-1; CDR3nt: TGTGCCAGCAGCCAAGGGCGCAGTCTGAACACTGAAGCTTTCTTT; CDR3aa: CASSQGRSLNTEAFF
v_gene: TRBV6-5; abundance: few; d_gene: TRBD1; j_gene: TRBJ1-2; CDR3nt: TGTGCCAGCAGAATGGGACAGAGCTATGGCTACACCTTC; CDR3aa: CASRMGQSYGYTF
v_gene: TRBV19; abundance: NA; d_gene: NA; j_gene: TRBJ1-2; CDR3nt: TGTGCCAGTAGTATTAGGGCAGGATTTAACTATGGCTACACCTTC; CDR3aa: CASSIRAGFNYGYTF
v_gene: TRBV25-1; abundance: few; d_gene: TRBD1; j_gene: TRBJ2-6; CDR3nt: TGTGCCAGCAGACCGGGACAGGGGGCGCCTGGGGCCAACGTCCTGACTTTC; CDR3aa: CASRPGQGAPGANVLTF